The 13 T cell receptor beta chains in this list originate from one sample, sequenced in a study of vaccination and CD4 T cells after COVID-19. An Oncomine TCR Beta short-read assay was used to sequence the DNA from cultured CD4+ T cells. MiXCR, applied by TCRdb to the PCR reads, yields one record per CDR3 protein. The repertoire holds some 6,000 distinct CDR3 sequences, with less than 35% as singletons. No antigen has been identified for these receptors. Specified treatment: roughly 10-day PBMC culture with coronavirus spike peptide pools or control peptides (ViraFEST assay). Unexposed donor CD4+ T cells predated the COVID-19 pandemic, collected 2011-2018. The specimen sequenced was CD4+ T cells from blood, cultured in vitro. These receptors all stem from a human donor in good health.

There are a few counts of this clonotype. This rearrangement joins TRBV5-8 to TRBJ1-2; 7 nucleotides agree with TRBD1. CDR1 is SGHTS and CDR2 is YDEGEE in the germline V gene. The CDR3 runs to 15 residues. V trimming: 4 bases; J trimming: 2 bases; junction bases outside the gene matches: 8. CDR3 DNA sequence: TGTGCCAGCAGCGCACTTGAACAGGGGAACTATGGCTACACCTTC. Protein sequence: CASSALEQGNYGYTF. The variable domain in full, completed from reference TRBV5-8 and TRBJ1-2, reads EAGVTQSPTHLIKTRGQQATLRCSPISGHTSVYWYQQALGLGLQFLLWYDEGEERNRGNFPPRFSGRQFPNYSSELNVNALELEDSALYLCASSALEQGNYGYTFGSGTRLTVV.

The rearrangement joins TRBV5-6 to TRBJ1-2; 7 positions agree with TRBD1. This CDR3 has 17 amino acids. After removal of 0 bases from V and 8 bases from J, the junction contained 16 bases not matched to a gene. Germline CDR1 SGHDT, CDR2 YYEEEE. The CDR3 sequence is CASSLADRAQLGRGYTF. The CDR3 DNA sequence: TGTGCCAGCAGCTTGGCCGACAGGGCCCAACTAGGGAGGGGCTACACCTTC. Full variable domain (missing parts from reference TRBV5-6 and TRBJ1-2): DAGVTQSPTHLIKTRGQQVTLRCSPKSGHDTVSWYQQALGQGPQFIFQYYEEEERQRGNFPDRFSGHQFPNYSSELNVNALLLGDSALYLCASSLADRAQLGRGYTFGSGTRLTVV.

This clonotype has just a few counts. This chain connects TRBV27 to TRBJ2-7; 9 bases map to TRBD2. The V gene end was trimmed by 5 bases and the J gene end by 3 bases; junction bases not matched to a gene: 11. CDR3 size: 16 residues. Germline loops: CDR1 MNHEY, CDR2 SMNVEV (reference sequence). In nucleotides, the CDR3 is TGTGCCAGCAGTCCGGCGGCGGGGGGGCGAAACTACGAGCAGTACTTC. Translating it yields CASSPAAGGRNYEQYF.

This clonotype was detected only a few times. The chain links TRBV19 to TRBJ1-5; D is undetermined. V shed 5 bases and J shed 6 bases, with 11 bases lying between them. CDR1 is LNHDA, CDR2 SQIVND, per germline (reference sequence). The CDR3 is made up of 13 amino acids. The CDR3 sequence: CASSAILAQPQHF. The CDR3 region has the DNA TGTGCCAGTAGTGCCATCCTGGCTCAGCCCCAGCATTTT. The full variable domain, with the rest looked up from reference TRBV19 and TRBJ1-5, is DGGITQSPKYLFRKEGQNVTLSCEQNLNHDAMYWYRQDPGQGLRLIYYSQIVNDFQKGDIAEGYSVSREKKESFPLTVTSAQKNPTAFYLCASSAILAQPQHFGDGTRLSIL.

This clonotype was picked up a small number of times. The chain has TRBV30 and TRBJ1-2; tentative D call: TRBD1 (6 bases). Trimming took off 0 bases at V and 4 bases at J, with 9 bases between the two ends. The CDR3 spans 13 residues. Germline CDR1 GTSNPN, CDR2 SVGIG (reference sequence). For the CDR3, the DNA is TGTGCCTGGAGTGTCGGGACAACCTATGGCTACACCTTC. This translates into CAWSVGTTYGYTF.

The rearrangement links TRBV6-1 to TRBJ2-3, with D hard to call. The CDR3 covers 14 residues. Germline CDR1 is MNHNS and CDR2 is SASEGT. Trimming left V 8 bases short and J 2 bases short, with 14 bases between. The CDR3 region has the DNA TGTGCCAGCCATACGAGTGGTGACACAGATACGCAGTATTTT. It codes for CASHTSGDTDTQYF.

The chain recombines TRBV7-8 with TRBJ1-6, with D maybe TRBD1 (6 bases). V lost 4 bases and J lost 7, with 20 bases in between. CDR3 length: 17 amino acids. Looked up from germline, CDR1 is SGHVS and CDR2 is FQNEAQ. CDR3 sequence reads: CASSSEVGGAVNSPLHF. The CDR3 bases are TGTGCCAGCAGCTCGGAAGTGGGGGGGGCCGTCAATTCACCCCTCCACTTT. The whole variable domain, remainder taken from reference TRBV7-8 and TRBJ1-6, is GAGVSQSPRYKVAKRGQDVALRCDPISGHVSLFWYQQALGQGPEFLTYFQNEAQLDKSGLPSDRFFAERPEGSVSTLKIQRTQQEDSAVYLCASSSEVGGAVNSPLHFGNGTRLTVT.

This clonotype qualifies as medium-sized. This chain links TRBV7-9 with TRBJ2-5; D unclear. Per germline, CDR1 SEHNR and CDR2 FQNEAQ (reference sequence). This CDR3 has 12 amino acids. The V end lost 3 bases, the J end lost 5 bases, and 7 bases lay between the germline ends. This chain's CDR3 is CASSFSQETQYF. CDR3 coding DNA: TGTGCCAGCAGCTTTTCCCAGGAGACCCAGTACTTC.

The V gene is TRBV6-1, the J gene TRBJ2-7; D gene unclear. In germline, CDR1 is MNHNS, CDR2 SASEGT. The V gene lost 1 base and the J gene lost 0 bases, with 10 bases spanning the gap. The CDR3 loop spans 15 amino acids. The CDR3 coding sequence is TGTGCCAGCAGTGAAGGAACGGCTTACTCCTACGAGCAGTACTTC. As protein: CASSEGTAYSYEQYF.

The table lists this clonotype with a few counts. The chain employs TRBV20-1 and TRBJ1-2, with 7 bases that match TRBD1. J lost 4 bases, V lost 6 bases, and 8 bases had no gene match. Germline values: CDR1 DFQATT, CDR2 SNEGSKA (reference sequence). The CDR3 is made up of 13 amino acids. DNA for the CDR3: TGCAGTGCCGTTAGGGGGCAGGGCTATGGCTACACCTTC. Translated: CSAVRGQGYGYTF.

Regarding this clonotype: Since a much larger clone is just one base distant, this may be a read error. The DNA of the CDR3 is TGTGCCAGCAGTTACCGTGCGAACACTGAAGCTTGCTTT. Its protein product is CASSYRANTEACF. The chain is built from TRBV6-5 and TRBJ1-1; D unclear. The CDR3 runs to 13 residues. Germline V lookup: CDR1 MNHEY, CDR2 SVGAGI.

In this sample, this clonotype turned up a few times. The chain couples TRBV7-3 to TRBJ2-2; D is ambiguous. The CDR3 has 16 residues. The V end lost 5 bases, the J end lost 4 bases, and 17 bases lay between the germline ends. CDR1 and CDR2 from the germline V gene are SGHTA and FQGTGA. The CDR3 nucleotides are TGTGCCAGCAGCCCTCTGTTCTCTTTGGTCACCGGGGAGCTGTTTTTT. Translating it yields CASSPLFSLVTGELFF.

The chain uses TRBV12-3 or TRBV12-4 and TRBJ1-1, with a possible D match to TRBD1 (5 bases). Trimming shortened V by 5 bases and J by 11 bases, and 18 bases separated the two germline ends. The CDR3 loop spans 13 amino acids. In nucleotides, the CDR3 is TGTGCCAGCAGTCTATTTGGGGCCTCAAGTGCTTTCTTT. This sequence encodes CASSLFGASSAFF.